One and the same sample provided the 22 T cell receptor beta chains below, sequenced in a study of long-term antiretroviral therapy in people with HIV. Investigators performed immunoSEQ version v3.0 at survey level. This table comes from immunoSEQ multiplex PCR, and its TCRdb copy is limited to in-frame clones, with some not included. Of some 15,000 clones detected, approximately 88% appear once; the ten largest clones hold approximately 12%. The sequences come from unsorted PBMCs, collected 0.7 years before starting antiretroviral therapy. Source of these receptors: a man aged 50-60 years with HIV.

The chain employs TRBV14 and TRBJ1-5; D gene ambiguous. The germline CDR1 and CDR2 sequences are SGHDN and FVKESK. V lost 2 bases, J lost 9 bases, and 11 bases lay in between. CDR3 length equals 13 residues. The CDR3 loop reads CASSQHEGRPQHF. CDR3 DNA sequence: TGTGCCAGCAGCCAACACGAGGGTCGGCCCCAGCATTTT.

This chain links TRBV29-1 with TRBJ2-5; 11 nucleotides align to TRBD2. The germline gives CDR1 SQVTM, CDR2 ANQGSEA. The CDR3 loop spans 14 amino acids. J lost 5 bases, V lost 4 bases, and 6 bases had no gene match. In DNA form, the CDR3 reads TGCAGCGTTGTAACTAGCGGGAGTACGGAGACCCAGTACTTC. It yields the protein CSVVTSGSTETQYF. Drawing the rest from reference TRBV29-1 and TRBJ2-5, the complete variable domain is SAVISQKPSRDICQRGTSLTIQCQVDSQVTMMFWYRQQPGQSLTLIATANQGSEATYESGFVIDKFPISRPNLTFSTLTVSNMSPEDSSIYLCSVVTSGSTETQYFGPGTRLLVL.

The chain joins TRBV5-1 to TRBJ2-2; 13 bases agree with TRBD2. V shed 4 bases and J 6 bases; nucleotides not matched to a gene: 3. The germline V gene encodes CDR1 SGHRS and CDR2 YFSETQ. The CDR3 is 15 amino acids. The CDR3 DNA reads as TGCGCCAGCAGCAGGACTAGCGGGGGTCCCGGGGAGCTGTTTTTT. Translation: CASSRTSGGPGELFF.

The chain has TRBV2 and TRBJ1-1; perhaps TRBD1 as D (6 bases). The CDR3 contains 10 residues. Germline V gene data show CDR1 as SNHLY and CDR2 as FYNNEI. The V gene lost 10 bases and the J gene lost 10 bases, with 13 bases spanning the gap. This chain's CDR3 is CANRVKVAFF. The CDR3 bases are TGTGCCAACAGGGTAAAAGTAGCTTTCTTT.

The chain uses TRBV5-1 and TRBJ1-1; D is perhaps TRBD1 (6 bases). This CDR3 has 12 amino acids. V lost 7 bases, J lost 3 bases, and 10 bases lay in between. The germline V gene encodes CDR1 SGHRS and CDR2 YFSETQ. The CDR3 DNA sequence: TGCGCCAGCGGGGACACAGACACTGAAGCTTTCTTT. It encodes CASGDTDTEAFF.

CDR3 sequence (DNA): TGTGCCAGCAGCTTAGGGCGGAATAGCAATCAGCCCCAGCATTTT. Translated, it gives CASSLGRNSNQPQHF. V and J are TRBV13 and TRBJ1-5; D uncertain. The CDR3 is 15 amino acids. CDR1 PRHDT and CDR2 FYEKMQ come from the germline V gene (reference sequence). V lost 0 bases to trimming and J lost 0 bases, with 6 bases between them.

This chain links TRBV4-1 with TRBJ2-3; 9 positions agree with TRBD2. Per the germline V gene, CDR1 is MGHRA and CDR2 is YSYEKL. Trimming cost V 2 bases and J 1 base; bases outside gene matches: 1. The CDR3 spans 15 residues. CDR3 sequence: CASSQKRGGTDTQYF. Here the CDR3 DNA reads TGCGCCAGCAGCCAAAAGCGGGGGGGCACAGATACGCAGTATTTT.

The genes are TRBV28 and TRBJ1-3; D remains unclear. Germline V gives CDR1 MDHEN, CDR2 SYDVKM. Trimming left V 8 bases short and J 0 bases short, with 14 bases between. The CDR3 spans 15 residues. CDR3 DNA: TGTGCCAGCTCCTTGTGGAGGGACTCTGGAAACACCATATATTTT. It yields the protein CASSLWRDSGNTIYF. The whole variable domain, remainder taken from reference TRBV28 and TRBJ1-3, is DVKVTQSSRYLVKRTGEKVFLECVQDMDHENMFWYRQDPGLGLRLIYFSYDVKMKEKGDIPEGYSVSREKKERFSLILESASTNQTSMYLCASSLWRDSGNTIYFGEGSWLTVV.

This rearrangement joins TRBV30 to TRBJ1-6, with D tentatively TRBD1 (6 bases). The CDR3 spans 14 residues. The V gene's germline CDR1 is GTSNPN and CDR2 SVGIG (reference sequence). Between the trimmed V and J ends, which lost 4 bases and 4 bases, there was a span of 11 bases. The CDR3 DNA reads TGTGCCTGGAACAGGGTTCAATATAATTCACCCCTCCACTTT. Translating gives CAWNRVQYNSPLHF.

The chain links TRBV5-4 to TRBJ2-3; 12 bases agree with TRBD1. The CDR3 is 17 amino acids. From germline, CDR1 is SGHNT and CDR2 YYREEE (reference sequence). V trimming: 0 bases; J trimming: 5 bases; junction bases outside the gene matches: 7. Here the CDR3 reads CASSLGGTGGSLDTQYF. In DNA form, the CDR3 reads TGTGCCAGCAGCTTGGGAGGGACAGGGGGCTCTCTAGATACGCAGTATTTT.

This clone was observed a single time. CDR3 bases: TGTGCCAGCCACTCGGGGAGCTCCTACAATGAGCAGTTCTTC. This translates into CASHSGSSYNEQFF. The chain couples TRBV7-9 to TRBJ2-1; TRBD2 is a possible D gene (5 bases). CDR3 length equals 14 residues. V lost 8 bases and J 0 bases, leaving 11 bases between the germline ends. Looked up from germline, CDR1 is SEHNR and CDR2 is FQNEAQ (reference sequence).

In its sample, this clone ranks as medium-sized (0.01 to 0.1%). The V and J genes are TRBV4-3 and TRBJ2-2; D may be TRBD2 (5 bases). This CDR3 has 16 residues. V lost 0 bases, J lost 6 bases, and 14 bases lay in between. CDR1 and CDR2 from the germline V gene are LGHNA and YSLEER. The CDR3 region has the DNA TGCGCCAGCAGCCAAGATTGGTGGGGTAGCGCCGGGGAGCTGTTTTTT. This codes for CASSQDWWGSAGELFF.

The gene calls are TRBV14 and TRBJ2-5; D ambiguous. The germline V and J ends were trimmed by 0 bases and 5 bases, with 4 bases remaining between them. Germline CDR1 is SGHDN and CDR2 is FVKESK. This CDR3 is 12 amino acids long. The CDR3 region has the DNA TGTGCCAGCAGCCAAGAATGGGAGACCCAGTACTTC. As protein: CASSQEWETQYF.

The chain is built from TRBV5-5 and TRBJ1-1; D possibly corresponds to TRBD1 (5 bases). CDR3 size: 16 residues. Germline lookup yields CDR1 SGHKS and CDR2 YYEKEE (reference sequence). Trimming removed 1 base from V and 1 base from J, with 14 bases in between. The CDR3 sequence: CASSLWGSPRNTEAFF. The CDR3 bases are TGTGCCAGCAGCTTGTGGGGGTCCCCTAGGAACACTGAAGCTTTCTTT. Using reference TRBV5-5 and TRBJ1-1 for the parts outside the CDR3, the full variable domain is DAGVTQSPTHLIKTRGQQVTLRCSPISGHKSVSWYQQVLGQGPQFIFQYYEKEERGRGNFPDRFSARQFPNYSSELNVNALLLGDSALYLCASSLWGSPRNTEAFFGQGTRLTVV.

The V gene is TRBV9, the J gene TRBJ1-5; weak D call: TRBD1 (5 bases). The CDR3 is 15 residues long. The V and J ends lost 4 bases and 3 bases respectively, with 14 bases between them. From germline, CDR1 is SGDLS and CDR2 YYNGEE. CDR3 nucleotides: TGTGCCAGCAGCCGTGGTGGGGCCCCCAATCAGCCCCAGCATTTT. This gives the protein CASSRGGAPNQPQHF.

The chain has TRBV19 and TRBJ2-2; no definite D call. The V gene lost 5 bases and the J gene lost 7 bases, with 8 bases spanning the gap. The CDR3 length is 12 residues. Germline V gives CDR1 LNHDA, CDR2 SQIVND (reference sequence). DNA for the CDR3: TGTGCCAGTAGTCGGACCCTCGGGGAGCTGTTTTTT. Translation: CASSRTLGELFF. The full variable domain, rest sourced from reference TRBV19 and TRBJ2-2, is DGGITQSPKYLFRKEGQNVTLSCEQNLNHDAMYWYRQDPGQGLRLIYYSQIVNDFQKGDIAEGYSVSREKKESFPLTVTSAQKNPTAFYLCASSRTLGELFFGEGSRLTVL.

CDR3 sequence: CAWSPQHRGFGYTF. CDR3 DNA sequence: TGTGCCTGGAGCCCCCAACACAGGGGCTTTGGCTACACCTTC. The V gene is TRBV30, the J gene TRBJ1-2; 7 nucleotides align to TRBD1. After removal of 3 bases from V and 7 bases from J, the junction contained 11 bases not matched to a gene. The CDR3 runs to 14 residues. The V gene's germline CDR1 is GTSNPN and CDR2 SVGIG (reference sequence).

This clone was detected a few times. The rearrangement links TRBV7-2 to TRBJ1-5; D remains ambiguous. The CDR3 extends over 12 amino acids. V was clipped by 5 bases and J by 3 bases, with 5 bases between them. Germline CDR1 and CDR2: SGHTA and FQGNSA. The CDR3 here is CASSDHNQPQHF. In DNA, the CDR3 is TGTGCCAGCAGCGATCACAATCAGCCCCAGCATTTT.

DNA for the CDR3: TGTGCCACCAGCAGAGATGCCCGGCCATCGAACACTGAAGCTTTCTTT. Translating it yields CATSRDARPSNTEAFF. V and J are TRBV15 and TRBJ1-1; D is unresolved. CDR3 size: 16 residues. V lost 0 bases, J lost 1 base, and 12 bases lay in between. Germline V CDR1 and CDR2: LNHNV, YYDKDF (reference sequence). Filled out from reference TRBV15 and TRBJ1-1, the complete variable domain reads DAMVIQNPRYQVTQFGKPVTLSCSQTLNHNVMYWYQQKSSQAPKLLFHYYDKDFNNEADTPDNFQSRRPNTSFCFLDIRSPGLGDTAMYLCATSRDARPSNTEAFFGQGTRLTVV.

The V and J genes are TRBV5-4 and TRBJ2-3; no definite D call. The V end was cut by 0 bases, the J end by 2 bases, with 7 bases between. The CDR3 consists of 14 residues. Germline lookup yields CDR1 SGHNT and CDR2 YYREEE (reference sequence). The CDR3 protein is CASSLVPSTDTQYF. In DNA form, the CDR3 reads TGTGCCAGCAGCTTGGTGCCATCCACAGATACGCAGTATTTT.

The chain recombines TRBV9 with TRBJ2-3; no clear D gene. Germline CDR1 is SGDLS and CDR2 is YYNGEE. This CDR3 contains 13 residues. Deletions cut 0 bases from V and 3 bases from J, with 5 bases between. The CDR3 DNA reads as TGTGCCAGCAGCGTAGCTCTTACAGATACGCAGTATTTT. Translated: CASSVALTDTQYF.

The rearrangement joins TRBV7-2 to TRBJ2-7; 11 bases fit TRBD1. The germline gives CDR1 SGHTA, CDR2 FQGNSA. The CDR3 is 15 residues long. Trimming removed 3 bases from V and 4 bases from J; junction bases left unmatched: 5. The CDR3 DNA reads TGTGCCAGCAGCTTTGGGACAGGGGGAGGATACGAGCAGTACTTC. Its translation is CASSFGTGGGYEQYF.